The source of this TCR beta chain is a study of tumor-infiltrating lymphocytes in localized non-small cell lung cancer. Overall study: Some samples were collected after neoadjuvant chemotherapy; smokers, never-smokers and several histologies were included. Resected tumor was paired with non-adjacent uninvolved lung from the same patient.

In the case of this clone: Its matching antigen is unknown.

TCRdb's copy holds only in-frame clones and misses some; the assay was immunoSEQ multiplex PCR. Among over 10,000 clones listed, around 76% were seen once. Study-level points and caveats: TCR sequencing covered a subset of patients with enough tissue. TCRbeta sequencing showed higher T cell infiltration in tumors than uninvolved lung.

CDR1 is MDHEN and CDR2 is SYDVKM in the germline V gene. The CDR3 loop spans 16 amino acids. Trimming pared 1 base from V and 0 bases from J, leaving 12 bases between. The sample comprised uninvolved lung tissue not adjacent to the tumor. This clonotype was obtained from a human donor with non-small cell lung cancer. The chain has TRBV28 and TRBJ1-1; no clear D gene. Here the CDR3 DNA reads TGTGCCAGCAGTTTATCTGAAATGGTTCTGAACACTGAAGCTTTCTTT. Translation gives CASSLSEMVLNTEAFF.